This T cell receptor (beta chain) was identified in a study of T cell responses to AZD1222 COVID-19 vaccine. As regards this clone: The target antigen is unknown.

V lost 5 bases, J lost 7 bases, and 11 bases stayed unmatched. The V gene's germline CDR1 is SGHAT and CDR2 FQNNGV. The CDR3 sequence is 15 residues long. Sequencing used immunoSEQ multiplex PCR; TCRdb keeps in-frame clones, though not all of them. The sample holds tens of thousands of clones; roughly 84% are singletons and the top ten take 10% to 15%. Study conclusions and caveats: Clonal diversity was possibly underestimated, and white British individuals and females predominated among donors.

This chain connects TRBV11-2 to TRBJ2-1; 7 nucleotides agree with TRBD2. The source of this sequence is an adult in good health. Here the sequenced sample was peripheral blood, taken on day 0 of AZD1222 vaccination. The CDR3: CASSPRAGEGNEQFF. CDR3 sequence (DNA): TGTGCCAGCAGCCCCAGGGCGGGGGAAGGGAATGAGCAGTTCTTC.